A selection of T cell receptor beta chains follows, all from one sample in a study of blood T cell repertoires in COVID-19. Sequenced by immunoSEQ multiplex PCR; TCRdb stores in-frame clones only, minus some. The table records about 50,000 clones, approximately 85% of them present only once. Sequenced input: peripheral blood. Source of these receptors: a man in his sixties with acute or convalescent COVID-19. The CDR3 runs from the conserved cysteine through the conserved F or W. The order of the fields is clone size, D gene, V gene, J gene, CDR3 DNA, CDR3 protein. A D gene is named only where the DNA matches it firmly. Rows may omit the clone size; those that give it use once, few, many or a size class.

clone_size: -; d_call: -; v_call: TRBV2; j_call: TRBJ1-1; cdr3_nt: TGTGCCAGCAGCGGCTGGACAGACCTTACAATGAACACTGAAGCTTTCTTT; cdr3_aa: CASSGWTDLTMNTEAFF
clone_size: -; d_call: -; v_call: TRBV7-9; j_call: TRBJ2-1; cdr3_nt: TGTGCCAGCAGCCTGACGGAGGAGTACAATGAGCAGTTCTTC; cdr3_aa: CASSLTEEYNEQFF
clone_size: -; d_call: -; v_call: TRBV2; j_call: TRBJ2-5; cdr3_nt: TGTGCCAGCAGTGAACGGCGGACTCCGAATACCCAGTACTTC; cdr3_aa: CASSERRTPNTQYF
clone_size: -; d_call: -; v_call: TRBV29-1; j_call: TRBJ1-3; cdr3_nt: TGCAGCGTTGAAGAACAGGGAACTGGAAACACCATATATTTT; cdr3_aa: CSVEEQGTGNTIYF
clone_size: -; d_call: -; v_call: TRBV9; j_call: TRBJ2-1; cdr3_nt: TGTGCCAGCAGCGAGGCCCCCGGGGTTGAGCAGTTCTTC; cdr3_aa: CASSEAPGVEQFF
clone_size: -; d_call: TRBD1; v_call: TRBV14; j_call: TRBJ1-1; cdr3_nt: TGTGCCAGCAGCCGGACAGGGGGAGGGCTGAACACTGAAGCTTTCTTT; cdr3_aa: CASSRTGGGLNTEAFF
clone_size: once; d_call: TRBD2; v_call: TRBV27; j_call: TRBJ2-5; cdr3_nt: TGTGCCAGCAGTTTATCCGGGACTAGCGGACAAGAGACCCAGTACTTC; cdr3_aa: CASSLSGTSGQETQYF
clone_size: -; d_call: TRBD2; v_call: TRBV10-1; j_call: TRBJ2-5; cdr3_nt: TGCGCCAGCAGTGAGGGTGGACTAGCGGAGACCCAGTACTTC; cdr3_aa: CASSEGGLAETQYF
clone_size: -; d_call: -; v_call: TRBV1; j_call: TRBJ1-1; cdr3_nt: TGCACCAGCAGCCTCATGGACAGGGGGCAGTGGACTGAAGCTTTCTTT; cdr3_aa: CTSSLMDRGQWTEAFF
clone_size: -; d_call: -; v_call: TRBV7-7; j_call: TRBJ2-3; cdr3_nt: TGTGCTAGCAGCTCCCAATTGTCAGATACGCAGTATTTT; cdr3_aa: CASSSQLSDTQYF
clone_size: -; d_call: TRBD2; v_call: TRBV4-1; j_call: TRBJ2-1; cdr3_nt: TGCGCCAGCAGCCTTGAACAGCGGGAGAGTGATGAGCAGTTCTTC; cdr3_aa: CASSLEQRESDEQFF
clone_size: -; d_call: TRBD2; v_call: TRBV11-2; j_call: TRBJ2-1; cdr3_nt: TGTGCCAGCAGCTCCCCCCGCGGGGGGATTGAGCAGTTCTTC; cdr3_aa: CASSSPRGGIEQFF
clone_size: few; d_call: TRBD1; v_call: TRBV5-1; j_call: TRBJ1-4; cdr3_nt: TGCGCCAGCAGCTCCACAGGGGGCATGAGGAAACTGTTTTTT; cdr3_aa: CASSSTGGMRKLFF
clone_size: medium-sized; d_call: TRBD1; v_call: TRBV19; j_call: TRBJ2-7; cdr3_nt: TGTGCCAGTAGTTCCGGGACAGGGGGCTCCTACGAGCAGTACTTC; cdr3_aa: CASSSGTGGSYEQYF
clone_size: -; d_call: -; v_call: TRBV3-1/TRBV3-2; j_call: TRBJ1-1; cdr3_nt: TGTGCCAGCAGCCAAAGGGGCATCACTGAAGCTTTCTTT; cdr3_aa: CASSQRGITEAFF
clone_size: -; d_call: TRBD2; v_call: TRBV30; j_call: TRBJ2-3; cdr3_nt: TGTGCCTGGAGTGGTCTAGCGGGCGCTAGCACAGATACGCAGTATTTT; cdr3_aa: CAWSGLAGASTDTQYF
clone_size: -; d_call: TRBD1; v_call: TRBV5-1; j_call: TRBJ1-1; cdr3_nt: TGCGCCAGCAGCCGGGACAGCAACACTGAAGCTTTCTTT; cdr3_aa: CASSRDSNTEAFF
clone_size: -; d_call: -; v_call: TRBV9; j_call: TRBJ1-3; cdr3_nt: TGTGCCAGCAGCTCCTCAGGCCACTCTGGAAACACCATATATTTT; cdr3_aa: CASSSSGHSGNTIYF
clone_size: once; d_call: TRBD1; v_call: TRBV24-1; j_call: TRBJ2-3; cdr3_nt: TGTGCCACCAGTGATTCCCCCGGGACAGGGGTAGCTGATACGCAGTATTTT; cdr3_aa: CATSDSPGTGVADTQYF
clone_size: -; d_call: -; v_call: TRBV2; j_call: TRBJ2-7; cdr3_nt: TGTGCCAGCAGTGCCCCGGTGGGACTGGGGGTCTCCTACGAGCAGTACTTC; cdr3_aa: CASSAPVGLGVSYEQYF
clone_size: once; d_call: -; v_call: TRBV11-2; j_call: TRBJ1-4; cdr3_nt: TGTGCCAGCAGCTATATTGGGGCCTTAGGTGAAAAACTGTTTTTT; cdr3_aa: CASSYIGALGEKLFF
clone_size: -; d_call: TRBD2; v_call: TRBV14; j_call: TRBJ2-2; cdr3_nt: TGTGCCAGCAGCCAACACCTCGGCTCTAGCGGGAGGGCGGAAGAGCTGTTTTTT; cdr3_aa: CASSQHLGSSGRAEELFF
clone_size: -; d_call: TRBD1; v_call: TRBV5-1; j_call: TRBJ2-7; cdr3_nt: TGCGCCAGCAGTCCCACAGGGGGACGCTCCTACGAGCAGTACTTC; cdr3_aa: CASSPTGGRSYEQYF
clone_size: -; d_call: TRBD2; v_call: TRBV4-2; j_call: TRBJ2-2; cdr3_nt: TGTGCCAGCAGCCAAGACGGGGACTACCAGACGAACACCGGGGAGCTGTTTTTT; cdr3_aa: CASSQDGDYQTNTGELFF
clone_size: -; d_call: TRBD2; v_call: TRBV6-5; j_call: TRBJ2-5; cdr3_nt: TGTGCCAGCAGTCACACTAGCGGGAGCGGGAAGACCCAGTACTTC; cdr3_aa: CASSHTSGSGKTQYF